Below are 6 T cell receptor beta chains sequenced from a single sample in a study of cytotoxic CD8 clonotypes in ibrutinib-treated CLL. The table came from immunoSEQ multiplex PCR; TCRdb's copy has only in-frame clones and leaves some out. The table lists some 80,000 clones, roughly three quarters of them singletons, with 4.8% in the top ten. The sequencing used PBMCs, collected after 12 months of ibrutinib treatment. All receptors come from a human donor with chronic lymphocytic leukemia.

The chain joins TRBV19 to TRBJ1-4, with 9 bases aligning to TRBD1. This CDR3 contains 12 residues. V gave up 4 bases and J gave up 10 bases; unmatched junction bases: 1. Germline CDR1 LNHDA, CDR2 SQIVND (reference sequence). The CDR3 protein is CASSTTGGKLFF. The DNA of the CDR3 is TGTGCCAGTAGTACGACAGGGGGAAAACTGTTTTTT.

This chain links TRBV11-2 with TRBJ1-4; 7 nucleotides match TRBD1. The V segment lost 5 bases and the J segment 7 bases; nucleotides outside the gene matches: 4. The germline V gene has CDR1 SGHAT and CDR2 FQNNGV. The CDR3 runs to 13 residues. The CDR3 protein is CASSPRTGEKLFF. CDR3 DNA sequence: TGTGCCAGCAGCCCACGGACAGGTGAAAAACTGTTTTTT.

The CDR3 loop reads CASSHSGNTEAFF. DNA for the CDR3: TGTGCCAGCAGCCACTCAGGGAACACTGAAGCTTTCTTT. The rearrangement links TRBV7-2 to TRBJ1-1; no clear D. CDR3 length equals 13 residues. CDR1 is SGHTA, CDR2 FQGNSA, per germline. The V and J ends lost 5 bases and 1 base respectively, with 8 bases between them.

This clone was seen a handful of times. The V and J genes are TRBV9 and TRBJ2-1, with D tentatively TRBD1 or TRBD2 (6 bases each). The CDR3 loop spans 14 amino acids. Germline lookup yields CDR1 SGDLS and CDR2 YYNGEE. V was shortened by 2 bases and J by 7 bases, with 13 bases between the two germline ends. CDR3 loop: CASSVGGPPNEQFF. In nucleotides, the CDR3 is TGTGCCAGCAGCGTTGGGGGGCCCCCTAATGAGCAGTTCTTC.

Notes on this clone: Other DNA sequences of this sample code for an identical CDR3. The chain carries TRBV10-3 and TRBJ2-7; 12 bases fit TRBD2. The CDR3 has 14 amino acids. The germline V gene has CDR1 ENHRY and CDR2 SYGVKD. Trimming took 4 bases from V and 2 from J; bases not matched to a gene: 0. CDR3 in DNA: TGTGCCATCAGTGGGACTAGCGGGGCCTACGAGCAGTACTTC. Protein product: CAISGTSGAYEQYF.

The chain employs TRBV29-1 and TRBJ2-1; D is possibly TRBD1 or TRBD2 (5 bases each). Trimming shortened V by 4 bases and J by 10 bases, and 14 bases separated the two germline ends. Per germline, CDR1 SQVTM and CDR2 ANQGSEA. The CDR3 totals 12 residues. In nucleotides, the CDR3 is TGCAGCGTTGGAGGGGCGGTCGGGGAGCAGTTCTTC. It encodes CSVGGAVGEQFF.